The following is a T cell receptor beta chain sequence with its context. The ends were cut back, 6 bases at V and 3 bases at J, with 8 bases in the middle. Germline V lookup: CDR1 MGHDK, CDR2 SYGVNS. There are 12 residues in the CDR3. How the authors handled the data: Counts of nucleated cells, estimated from reference gene primer amplification, were obtained. The repertoire was sequenced with immunoSEQ multiplex PCR; TCRdb's copy has only in-frame clones and lacks some. V and J calls and clone size are copied from that table; D and trimming were computed from the DNA. This table has 35,000 to 50,000 clones, about 70% appearing once. This specimen comes from a study of blood T cell repertoires in COVID-19. About the study: Both acute and convalescent COVID-19 samples were obtained from the United States, Italy and Spain. The cDNA or gDNA used as material had been derived from T cells, B-cell-depleted T cells, or PBMCs.

This receptor was taken from a man in his sixties or seventies with active or convalescent COVID-19. Source material: peripheral blood. The rearrangement joins TRBV25-1 to TRBJ1-2; tentatively, D is TRBD1 (5 bases). As DNA, the CDR3 is TGTGCCAGCAGGGGGGGGGACTATGGCTACACCTTC. It is translated as CASRGGDYGYTF.